This TCR beta chain was identified in a study of STAT3 mutations in large granular lymphocyte leukemia. Here immunoSEQ multiplex PCR was the method, and the copy in TCRdb shows in-frame clones only, minus some. Of 17,000 or so clones listed, roughly 86% are singletons. Regarding this clone: Antigen unknown.

Whole-study results and caveats: In T-cell large granular lymphocyte leukemia, about half of patients showed multiple immunodominant subclonotypes.

The TCR comes from a man aged 50 to 60 with T-cell large granular lymphocyte leukemia. Some clones in this sample may be carry-over from other donors' samples. Sample: peripheral blood mononuclear cells.

CDR3 protein: CASSYPPQPLDGEQYF. The DNA of the CDR3 is TGTGCCAGCAGTTACCCCCCCCAACCGCTAGACGGCGAGCAGTACTTC. The chain is built from TRBV6-5 and TRBJ2-7, with D hard to call. Germline-derived CDR1 and CDR2 are MNHEY and SVGAGI. The CDR3 contains 16 residues. The V end lost 2 bases, the J end lost 6 bases, and 20 bases lay between the germline ends.